This T cell receptor beta chain emerged from a study of regulatory T cells in long-lasting Graves disease. General study points: With persistent disease, TRBV28, TRBJ1-2 and TRBJ2-5 were the favored segments.

Documented time point: newly diagnosed GD, antithyroid drugs for less than 3 months. From PBMCs, RNA was extracted and then used to make the TCR library. A remark on this clonotype: Antigen: not known.

Researchers made TCR beta libraries by using iRepertoire HTBI primers and running Arm-PCR on CDR3 regions. From the multiplex PCR reads, TCRdb called clonotypes with MiXCR, one entry per CDR3 protein. The profile shows 370,000 or so distinct CDR3 sequences, 15% to 20% of them singletons. Trimming took off 1 base at V and 6 bases at J, with 4 bases between the two ends. The CDR3 covers 12 residues. The data also belong to a second study, concerning T cells in Graves' hyperthyroidism and ophthalmopathy.

This chain connects TRBV12-3 or TRBV12-4 to TRBJ1-5; no firm D call. The clonotype comes from a young woman with Graves disease. This specimen consisted of peripheral blood mononuclear cells (PBMCs), obtained at new diagnosis, from a patient treated with antithyroid drugs. Here the CDR3 DNA reads TGTGCCAGCAGTTTAGTGCGTCAGCCCCAGCATTTT. Its translation: CASSLVRQPQHF.